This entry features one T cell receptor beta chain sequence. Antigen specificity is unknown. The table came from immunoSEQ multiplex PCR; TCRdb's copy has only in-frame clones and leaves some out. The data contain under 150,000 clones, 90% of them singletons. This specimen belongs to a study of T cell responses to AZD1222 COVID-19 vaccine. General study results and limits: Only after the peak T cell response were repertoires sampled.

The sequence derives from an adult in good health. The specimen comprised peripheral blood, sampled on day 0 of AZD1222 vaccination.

The CDR3 DNA reads TGTGCCAGCAGTTCTACATCACTCACTGAAGCTTTCTTT. It encodes CASSSTSLTEAFF. This sequence joins TRBV6-2 or TRBV6-3 and TRBJ1-1; D not resolved. The germline V gene encodes CDR1 MNHEY and CDR2 SVGEGT. V was cut by 4 bases and J by 4 bases, with 10 bases left in between. This CDR3 contains 13 residues.